A selection of T cell receptor beta chains follows, all from one sample in a study of T cells in Graves' hyperthyroidism and ophthalmopathy. One entry per CDR3 protein, called by TCRdb with MiXCR from the multiplex PCR reads. Of a few hundred thousand distinct CDR3 sequences listed, 14% are singletons. Sequencing was performed on blood. These receptors were obtained from a woman between 35 and 50 years old with Graves' hyperthyroidism. Each CDR3 is given with its conserved first and last residue. A D gene is named only where the DNA matches it firmly. The size field is filled for only some rows; it gives once, few, many or a size class.

TRBV3-1	NA	TRBJ2-1	many	CASSPQGGVSYNEQFF	TGTGCCAGCAGCCCCCAGGGGGGCGTCTCCTACAATGAGCAGTTCTTC
TRBV25-1	NA	TRBJ1-6	few	CASSEFTGLSYNSPLHF	TGTGCCAGCAGTGAATTTACAGGCCTCTCCTATAATTCACCCCTCCACTTT
TRBV19	TRBD1	TRBJ1-2	few	CASSTRTGGDGYTF	TGTGCCAGTAGTACAAGGACAGGGGGCGATGGCTACACCTTC
TRBV27	TRBD1	TRBJ2-7	many	CASSETGQGESYEQYF	TGTGCCAGCAGTGAGACGGGACAGGGAGAATCCTACGAGCAGTACTTC
TRBV2	TRBD1	TRBJ2-3	many	CARGQENTGTQYF	TGTGCCAGGGGACAGGAGAACACAGGTACGCAGTATTTT
TRBV20-1	TRBD2	TRBJ2-7	many	CSARDLAGGSYEQYF	TGCAGTGCTAGAGATCTAGCGGGAGGTTCCTACGAGCAGTACTTC
TRBV18	NA	TRBJ2-7	many	CASSSQTSEQYF	TGTGCCAGCTCGTCCCAGACTTCCGAGCAGTACTTC
TRBV5-6	NA	TRBJ1-2	few	CASTTVGVGYGYTF	TGTGCCAGCACCACCGTCGGGGTTGGCTATGGCTACACCTTC
TRBV7-9	NA	TRBJ1-1	many	CATSRLNTEAFF	TGTGCCACCTCGAGGCTTAACACTGAAGCTTTCTTT
TRBV20-1	TRBD2	TRBJ2-5	once	CSARVHGRGTRDQETKYF	TGCAGTGCTAGAGTTCACGGGAGGGGGACGAGAGACCAAGAGACCAAGTACTTC
TRBV10-3	NA	TRBJ2-2	NA	CATTGNTGELFF	TGTGCCACGACCGGGAACACCGGGGAGCTGTTTTTT
TRBV9	NA	TRBJ2-5	few	CASSVGSKGETQYF	TGTGCCAGCAGCGTAGGTTCTAAAGGAGAGACCCAGTACTTC
TRBV11-2	NA	TRBJ2-1	many	CASSLEQGYNEQFF	TGTGCCAGCAGCTTAGAGCAGGGATACAATGAGCAGTTCTTC
TRBV24-1	NA	TRBJ2-3	NA	CATSVNRASGTDTQYF	TGTGCCACCAGTGTTAACAGGGCCTCGGGCACAGATACGCAGTATTTT
TRBV30	NA	TRBJ2-3	NA	CAWSRPPILADTQYF	TGTGCCTGGAGCAGGCCTCCTATACTAGCAGATACGCAGTATTTT
TRBV6-1	NA	TRBJ2-7	NA	CASNAAAREQYF	TGTGCCAGCAACGCAGCCGCTCGCGAGCAGTACTTC
TRBV28	NA	TRBJ1-5	many	CASSLRDRSNQPQHF	TGTGCCAGCAGTTTAAGAGATCGTAGCAATCAGCCCCAGCATTTT
TRBV27	TRBD2	TRBJ2-1	NA	CASRTSGPSSYNEQFF	TGTGCCAGCAGGACTAGCGGGCCCTCCTCCTACAATGAGCAGTTCTTC
TRBV24-1	TRBD1	TRBJ2-5	NA	CATSADRGNQETQYF	TGTGCCACCAGTGCAGACAGGGGAAACCAAGAGACCCAGTACTTC
TRBV27	TRBD2	TRBJ2-5	many	CASSLSPSGSPKETQYF	TGTGCCAGCAGTCTTTCCCCTAGCGGGAGTCCCAAGGAGACCCAGTACTTC
TRBV20-1	TRBD1	TRBJ2-7	many	CSAGDRLYEQYF	TGCAGTGCTGGGGACAGACTCTACGAGCAGTACTTC
TRBV2	TRBD1	TRBJ2-5	many	CASRMGQRETQYF	TGTGCCAGCAGAATGGGACAGAGAGAGACCCAGTACTTC
TRBV24-1	NA	TRBJ1-1	many	CATSVGDTEAFF	TGTGCCACCAGTGTAGGGGACACTGAAGCTTTCTTT
TRBV7-9	TRBD2	TRBJ2-3	NA	CASTPTSGITDTQYF	TGTGCCAGCACCCCGACTAGCGGAATCACAGATACGCAGTATTTT
TRBV13	NA	TRBJ2-1	NA	CASSLTLDYNEQFF	TGTGCCAGCAGCTTAACCCTAGATTACAATGAGCAGTTCTTC
TRBV28	TRBD1	TRBJ1-4	NA	CASSYGQVGVTNEKLFF	TGTGCCAGCAGTTATGGACAGGTCGGAGTAACTAATGAAAAACTGTTTTTT
TRBV9	TRBD2	TRBJ2-3	NA	CASSVVPVGVAGGPDTQYF	TGTGCCAGCAGCGTAGTCCCCGTAGGGGTAGCGGGAGGTCCAGATACGCAGTATTTT
TRBV6-1	NA	TRBJ1-1	many	CASSEVQGWGEAFF	TGTGCCAGCAGTGAAGTCCAGGGCTGGGGTGAAGCTTTCTTT
TRBV12-3/TRBV12-4	TRBD1	TRBJ2-1	few	CASSQGTGGYYEQFF	TGTGCCAGCAGTCAAGGGACAGGGGGGTACTATGAGCAGTTCTTC
TRBV5-1	NA	TRBJ1-1	few	CASILGGGGNTEAFF	TGCGCCAGCATTCTGGGGGGGGGAGGGAACACTGAAGCTTTCTTT
TRBV4-1	NA	TRBJ2-7	many	CASSQVRLVRSGYEQYF	TGCGCCAGCAGCCAAGTTCGACTAGTTAGATCTGGGTACGAGCAGTACTTC
TRBV6-1	NA	TRBJ2-7	few	CASSEFLGGQYF	TGTGCCAGCAGTGAATTTTTAGGGGGGCAGTACTTC
TRBV18	TRBD1	TRBJ2-1	NA	CASSPGDRAYNEQFF	TGTGCCAGCTCACCAGGGGACAGGGCTTACAATGAGCAGTTCTTC
TRBV3-1	NA	TRBJ2-5	many	CASGRRGQETQYF	TGTGCCAGCGGCAGGAGAGGCCAAGAGACCCAGTACTTC
TRBV28	NA	TRBJ2-2	few	CASSLEGVTATGELFF	TGTGCCAGCAGTTTAGAGGGGGTTACGGCAACCGGGGAGCTGTTTTTT
TRBV6-1	NA	TRBJ1-4	few	CASRGTDHEKLFF	TGTGCCAGCAGAGGCACCGATCATGAAAAACTGTTTTTT
TRBV19	TRBD2	TRBJ2-1	NA	CASSPLGLAGGNEQFF	TGTGCCAGTAGTCCCCTCGGGCTAGCGGGAGGCAATGAGCAGTTCTTC
TRBV2	NA	TRBJ2-7	NA	CASSEGRGSYEQYF	TGTGCCAGCAGTGAAGGACGCGGCTCCTACGAGCAGTACTTC
TRBV9	NA	TRBJ1-1	few	CASSAYGQNTEAFF	TGTGCCAGCAGCGCCTATGGACAGAACACTGAAGCTTTCTTT
TRBV5-1	NA	TRBJ1-2	NA	CASSLSDFSYGYTF	TGCGCCAGCAGCTTGTCGGATTTTAGCTATGGCTACACCTTC